This T cell receptor beta chain comes out of a study of T cells after yellow fever vaccination. As for the study in general: Sorting by CD3, CD45RA, CCR7 and CD95 gave EM, EMRA, CM and Tscm subsets. Preparation of fractions with low cell numbers was performed using SMART-Seq v4 Ultra Low Input. Study outcomes and limitations: There was a small share of clonotypes that showed up in both the CD4 and CD8 compartments.

This clonotype was seen many times. Germline CDR1 is KGHDR and CDR2 is SFDVKD. CDR3 size: 16 residues. V was cut by 3 bases and J by 2 bases, with 14 bases left in between. 5'RACE template switching generated TCR cDNA, adding a universal primer site and UMIs. Each CDR3 protein is one row after TCRdb ran MiXCR on the 5' RACE reads. The sample contains 20,000 to 25,000 distinct CDR3 sequences, around 5.2% of which appear only once. J is TRBJ2-3 and V is TRBV24-1, with D perhaps matching TRBD1 or TRBD2 (5 bases each). The sequencing used PBMCs, either bulk or a sorted T-cell subset (CD4+, CD8+, memory, or dextramer-sorted; not recorded which), collected around 45 days after the first yellow fever vaccination. This sequence originates from a man between 18 and 29 years old who received the YFV17D yellow fever vaccine. CDR3 in DNA: TGTGCCACCAGTGATACAGGACGGGGCGACACAGATACGCAGTATTTT. This codes for CATSDTGRGDTDTQYF.